This TCR beta chain was found in a study of T cell repertoires in cytomegalovirus infection. Across the whole study: Public TCR beta signatures indicated both CMV infection and matching HLA type. Study observations and caveats: The response measured ex vivo was dominated by TCR beta clonotypes (HLA-C-restricted and CMV-specific). CMV carriers having the relevant HLA were flagged by cumulative public TCR beta family frequency.

Germline assignment: CDR1 SGHDT and CDR2 YYEEEE. This CDR3 is built from 14 residues. J was trimmed by 5 bases and V by 6 bases; bases with no gene match: 8. TCRdb used MiXCR to reprocess the reads, holding one entry per CDR3 protein. Of nearly 550,000 distinct CDR3 sequences in the sample, 16% were seen once. Remarks on this clonotype: Its antigen is currently unknown.

The sample consisted of CD8+ T cells from PBMCs. The source is a human donor in good health (CMV status not recorded). Some clones in this sample may be carry-over from other donors' samples. The rearrangement links TRBV5-6 to TRBJ2-7; TRBD1 matches 10 bases. The CDR3, as DNA: TGTGCCAGCATTTCCGGGACAGGGGTGCACGAGCAGTACTTC. This encodes CASISGTGVHEQYF.